One and the same sample provided the 2 T cell receptor beta chains below, sequenced in a study of CD8+ T cells in alopecia areata. Specified treatment: oral pan-JAK inhibitor, 5-10 mg twice daily. The sequencing template was cDNA reverse transcribed from extracted RNA. Clones were read by immunoSEQ multiplex PCR, and TCRdb kept only the in-frame ones, dropping some. In the table there are hundreds of thousands of clones, about 62% of which are singletons. Sequencing used CD4+ T cells sorted from blood, obtained around week 54, from a patient treated with tofacitinib. The source of these receptors is a human donor with alopecia areata.

This clone showed up just a few times. The CDR3 bases are TGTGCCAGCAGACCCAGCCGGTACGAGCAGTACTTC. It translates to CASRPSRYEQYF. The J gene is TRBJ2-7, the V gene TRBV6-6; D uncertain. Germline V gives CDR1 MNHNY, CDR2 SVGAGI (reference sequence). The V and J ends lost 6 bases and 4 bases respectively, with 10 bases between them. The CDR3 contains 12 residues.

A word on this clone: The sample has other DNA sequences that encode this CDR3 too. The chain is built from TRBV5-4 and TRBJ2-5, with 13 bases aligning to TRBD2. Germline loops: CDR1 SGHNT, CDR2 YYREEE (reference sequence). The ends lost 4 bases at V and 3 bases at J; junction bases unmatched: 3. The CDR3 contains 15 residues. Written as DNA, the CDR3 is TGTGCCAGCAGCAAAACTAGCGGGGGGGAAGAGACCCAGTACTTC. Its protein product is CASSKTSGGEETQYF. Drawing the rest from reference TRBV5-4 and TRBJ2-5, the complete variable domain is ETGVTQSPTHLIKTRGQQVTLRCSSQSGHNTVSWYQQALGQGPQFIFQYYREEENGRGNFPPRFSGLQFPNYSSELNVNALELDDSALYLCASSKTSGGEETQYFGPGTRLLVL.